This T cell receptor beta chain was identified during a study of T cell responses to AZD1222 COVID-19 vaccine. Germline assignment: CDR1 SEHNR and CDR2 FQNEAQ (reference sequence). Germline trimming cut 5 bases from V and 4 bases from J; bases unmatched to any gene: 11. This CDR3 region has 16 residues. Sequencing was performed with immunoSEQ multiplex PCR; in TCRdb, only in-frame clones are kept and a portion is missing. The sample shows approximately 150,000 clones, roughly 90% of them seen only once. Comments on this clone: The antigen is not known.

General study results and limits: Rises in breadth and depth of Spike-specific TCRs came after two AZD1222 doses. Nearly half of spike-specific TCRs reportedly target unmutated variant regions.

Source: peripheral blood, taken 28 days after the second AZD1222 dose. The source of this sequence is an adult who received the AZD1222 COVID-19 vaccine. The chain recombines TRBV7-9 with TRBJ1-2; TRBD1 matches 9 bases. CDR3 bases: TGTGCCAGCAGCCGGACTAGGACAGGGGACGCCTATGGCTACACCTTC. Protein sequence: CASSRTRTGDAYGYTF. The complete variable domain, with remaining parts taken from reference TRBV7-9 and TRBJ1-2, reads DTGVSQNPRHKITKRGQNVTFRCDPISEHNRLYWYRQTLGQGPEFLTYFQNEAQLEKSRLLSDRFSAERPKGSFSTLEIQRTEQGDSAMYLCASSRTRTGDAYGYTFGSGTRLTVV.